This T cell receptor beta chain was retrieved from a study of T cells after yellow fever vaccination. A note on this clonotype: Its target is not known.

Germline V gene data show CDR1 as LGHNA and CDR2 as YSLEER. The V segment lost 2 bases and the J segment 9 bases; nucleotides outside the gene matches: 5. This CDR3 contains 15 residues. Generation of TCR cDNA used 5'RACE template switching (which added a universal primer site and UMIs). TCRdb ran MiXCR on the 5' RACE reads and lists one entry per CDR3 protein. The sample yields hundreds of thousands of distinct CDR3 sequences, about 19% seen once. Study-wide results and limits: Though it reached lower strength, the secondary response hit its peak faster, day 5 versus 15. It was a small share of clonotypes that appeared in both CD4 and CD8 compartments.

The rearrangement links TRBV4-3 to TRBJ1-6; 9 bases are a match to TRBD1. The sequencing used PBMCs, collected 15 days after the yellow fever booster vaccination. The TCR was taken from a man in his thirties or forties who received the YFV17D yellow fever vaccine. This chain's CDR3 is CASSQTGTGSSPLHF. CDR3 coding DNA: TGCGCCAGCAGCCAAACCGGGACAGGGAGTTCACCCCTCCACTTT.